This T cell receptor (beta chain) appears in the sequencing data of a study of shared clonotypes between healthy human individuals. Regarding the study as a whole: Between a handful of donors, naive CD4 clonotypes were shared at a level of about 5%.

Germline V gives CDR1 SGHNT, CDR2 YYREEE (reference sequence). The germline V and J ends were trimmed by 2 bases and 6 bases, with 9 bases remaining between them. This CDR3 is built from 13 residues. The repertoire was sequenced with immunoSEQ multiplex PCR; TCRdb's copy has only in-frame clones and lacks some. The data contain approximately 1,500,000 clones, 98% of them singletons. Negatively enriched CD4+ T cells were divided by CD45RA into naive and memory. Points on this clone: Its target is not known.

The J gene is TRBJ2-1, the V gene TRBV5-4; D unresolved. The sample was naive CD4+ T cells sorted from blood. The subset was: CD45RA+ positively selected. The sequence came from a man aged 25-45 years in good health. The CDR3 DNA sequence: TGTGCCAGCAGCTTTTCAGCCCTCAATGAGCAGTTCTTC. Translated, it gives CASSFSALNEQFF. The entire variable domain, with the rest obtained from reference TRBV5-4 and TRBJ2-1, is as follows: ETGVTQSPTHLIKTRGQQVTLRCSSQSGHNTVSWYQQALGQGPQFIFQYYREEENGRGNFPPRFSGLQFPNYSSELNVNALELDDSALYLCASSFSALNEQFFGPGTRLTVL.